This TCR beta chain was sequenced during a study of T-cell memory formation after mild COVID-19. Across the whole study: The study found TCR clusters largely donor specific. Study-level findings and limits: While clones contracting from day 15 to 85 were balanced between CD4 and CD8, later expanders leaned CD4+.

For this clonotype: Antigen specificity is unknown.

Germline CDR1 and CDR2: SGHRS and YFSETQ. CDR3 length: 16 residues. Trimming took 4 bases from V and 4 from J; bases not matched to a gene: 11. Each CDR3 protein gets one entry after TCRdb re-called the 5' RACE reads with MiXCR. Among 250,000 to 400,000 distinct CDR3 sequences, roughly an eighth were seen once, and the ten largest hold 21%. The chain carries TRBV5-1 and TRBJ2-7, with 10 bases matching TRBD1. The specimen sequenced was PBMCs or a T cell subset sorted from them (not recorded which). The receptor was isolated from a man aged 18 to 30 who had mild COVID-19 (a few samples of this study predate the infection). Cell type and time point are not known. Here the CDR3 reads CASSRGSGTGVYEQYF. Here the CDR3 DNA reads TGCGCCAGCAGCCGGGGATCAGGGACAGGGGTTTACGAGCAGTACTTC.